The 15 T cell receptor beta chains in this list originate from one sample, sequenced in a study of blood T cell repertoires in COVID-19. TCRdb keeps only in-frame clones here, not all; method: immunoSEQ multiplex PCR. This sample has fewer than 60,000 clones, with 84% found just once. Sequenced input: peripheral blood. These receptor sequences come from a human donor in a cohort sampled during active COVID-19.

In DNA, the CDR3 is TGTGCCAGCAGCAAGGCGGGACTCCAGAGCTCCTACGAGCAGTACTTC. The encoded protein is CASSKAGLQSSYEQYF. The chain couples TRBV3-1 (or the pseudogene TRBV3-2) to TRBJ2-7; TRBD2 might be the D (6 bases). This CDR3 has 16 amino acids. Per germline, CDR1 LGHDT and CDR2 YNNKEL (reference sequence). The V and J ends lost 5 bases and 0 bases respectively, with 17 bases between them.

The V call is TRBV4-3, the J call TRBJ2-1, with D unresolved. CDR1 and CDR2 (germline): LGHNA, YSLEER. This CDR3 is 14 amino acids long. Trimming stripped 0 bases from V and 3 bases from J, with 6 bases between. CDR3 coding DNA: TGCGCCAGCAGCCAAGATGGGCGCTACAATGAGCAGTTCTTC. Protein: CASSQDGRYNEQFF.

The chain is built from TRBV7-2 and TRBJ2-5, with D possibly matching TRBD1 (6 bases). The V end was cut by 8 bases, the J end by 5 bases, with 12 bases between. The CDR3 contains 12 residues. Per the germline V gene, CDR1 is SGHTA and CDR2 is FQGNSA. CDR3 amino acids: CASGNRVETQYF. The CDR3 nucleotides read TGTGCCAGCGGCAACAGGGTTGAGACCCAGTACTTC.

This chain connects TRBV20-1 to TRBJ2-1, with 8 bases identical to TRBD2. This CDR3 has 16 amino acids. Germline V gene sequence: CDR1 DFQATT, CDR2 SNEGSKA (reference sequence). Germline trimming cut 3 bases from V and 8 bases from J; bases unmatched to any gene: 15. This CDR3 is CSASIQSGRIGDEQFF. CDR3 nucleotide sequence: TGCAGTGCTAGTATTCAAAGCGGGAGAATAGGTGATGAGCAGTTCTTC.

The CDR3 region is CASRGAGGPYEQYF. CDR3 DNA: TGTGCCAGCAGAGGGGCGGGAGGGCCCTACGAGCAGTACTTC. The V gene is TRBV4-2, the J gene TRBJ2-7; 9 bases align to TRBD2. The J segment lost 2 bases and the V segment lost 6 bases, leaving 5 bases of the junction unmatched. Germline CDR1 reads LGHNA; CDR2 reads YNFKEQ. This CDR3 contains 14 residues.

The chain couples TRBV5-1 to TRBJ2-7, with D perhaps matching TRBD1 (5 bases). V dropped 1 base and J dropped 0 bases, with 8 bases sitting between them. The germline V gene has CDR1 SGHRS and CDR2 YFSETQ. The CDR3 is made up of 14 amino acids. CDR3 coding DNA: TGCGCCAGCAGCTTGCGACAGAGCTCCTACGAGCAGTACTTC. Translating gives CASSLRQSSYEQYF.

This chain joins TRBV7-9 and TRBJ1-5; TRBD1 matches 7 bases. With V trimmed by 5 bases and J by 7 bases, 8 bases remained unmatched. CDR1 is SEHNR, CDR2 FQNEAQ, per germline (reference sequence). The CDR3 runs 14 residues. For the CDR3, the DNA is TGTGCCAGCAGCACCCAACAGGGGAACCAGCCCCAGCATTTT. Translating gives CASSTQQGNQPQHF.

Details on this clone: Mismatch with germline at one junction end may stem from a read error. The genes are TRBV27 and TRBJ2-2; 10 nucleotides line up with TRBD1. The germline CDR1 and CDR2 sequences are MNHEY and SMNVEV (reference sequence). The CDR3 is 14 amino acids. The CDR3 bases are TGTGCCAGCAGTAGGGGGTCTGGACAGGGGGGGCTGTTTTTT. It translates to CASSRGSGQGGLFF.

The chain recombines TRBV28 with TRBJ1-1; D gene uncertain. Germline CDR1 reads MDHEN; CDR2 reads SYDVKM. V lost 1 base and J 4 bases, leaving 4 bases between the germline ends. The CDR3 has 12 amino acids. The CDR3 sequence: CASSLSFTEAFF. Written as DNA, the CDR3 is TGTGCCAGCAGTTTATCCTTCACTGAAGCTTTCTTT.

This clone was recorded only once. The rearrangement uses TRBV6-2 or TRBV6-3 and TRBJ1-2; 7 bases line up with TRBD1. Germline CDR1 is MNHEY and CDR2 is SVGEGT. This CDR3 is 19 amino acids long. With 2 bases clipped from V and 4 bases from J, the junction kept 19 bases outside the gene matches. The CDR3 sequence is CASSYPTNQRQGLTYGYTF. In DNA, the CDR3 is TGTGCCAGCAGTTACCCCACTAACCAGCGACAGGGACTCACCTATGGCTACACCTTC.

The chain uses TRBV6-5 and TRBJ1-2; possible D gene TRBD1, 6 bases. This CDR3 region has 13 residues. Trimming cost V 6 bases and J 7 bases, with 15 bases left between them. CDR1 and CDR2 (germline): MNHEY, SVGAGI. The CDR3, as DNA: TGTGCCAGCAGCCGACAGGAATCTATTGGCTACACCTTC. Its translation: CASSRQESIGYTF.

The genes are TRBV7-3 and TRBJ2-1, with D perhaps matching TRBD2 (5 bases). Germline V gene lookup returns CDR1 SGHTA and CDR2 FQGTGA. V was clipped by 5 bases and J by 0 bases, with 5 bases between them. The CDR3 loop spans 13 amino acids. Here the CDR3 reads CASSGSSYNEQFF. For the CDR3, the DNA is TGTGCCAGCAGCGGGAGCTCCTACAATGAGCAGTTCTTC.

V gene TRBV10-3 combines with J gene TRBJ2-3; 11 bases line up with TRBD1. The V gene end was trimmed by 3 bases and the J gene end by 0 bases; junction bases not matched to a gene: 5. This CDR3 is 17 amino acids long. CDR1 is ENHRY, CDR2 SYGVKD, per germline. The CDR3 here is CAISDGQGATSTDTQYF. The CDR3 coding sequence is TGTGCCATCAGTGACGGACAGGGGGCGACTAGCACAGATACGCAGTATTTT.

The chain is built from TRBV29-1 and TRBJ2-7; tentative D call: TRBD1 (6 bases). Germline V gene sequence: CDR1 SQVTM, CDR2 ANQGSEA. The CDR3 is made up of 12 amino acids. With 6 bases removed from V and 1 base from J, the gap between germline ends came to 10 bases. The CDR3, as DNA: TGCAGCGTCTCGGGACAATCCTACGAGCAGTACTTC. Protein: CSVSGQSYEQYF.

This chain connects TRBV30 to TRBJ1-5; weak D call: TRBD1 (5 bases). The germline gives CDR1 GTSNPN, CDR2 SVGIG (reference sequence). Trimming left V 0 bases short and J 5 bases short, with 17 bases between. The CDR3 covers 16 residues. In DNA form, the CDR3 reads TGTGCCTGGAGTGTACGTAGCAGGGTAGACTATCAGCCCCAGCATTTT. Its translation is CAWSVRSRVDYQPQHF.